The rows below give T cell receptor beta chains drawn from one sample of a study of T cells in Graves' hyperthyroidism and ophthalmopathy. TCRdb reprocessed the multiplex PCR reads with MiXCR, giving one entry per CDR3 protein. The sample contains around 620,000 distinct CDR3 sequences, roughly 50% of which appear only once. The sequencing sample was made of peripheral blood or thyroid tissue (not recorded which). The receptors shown here come from an adult woman with Graves' disease, either hyperthyroidism or ophthalmopathy (not recorded which). Both conserved end residues are part of each CDR3. The order of the fields is clone size, J gene, V gene, D gene, CDR3 DNA, CDR3 protein. D genes are given only for firm matches. For some rows the clone size is stated as once, few or many, or as a class when expanded; others skip it.

- | TRBJ2-1 | TRBV10-3 | TRBD1 | TGTGCCAGCAGTTACTCGAGATATAACAGGGGTGAGCAGTTCTTC | CASSYSRYNRGEQFF
- | TRBJ1-3 | TRBV7-8 | TRBD1 | TGTGCCAGCAGCTCGACGGGACAGACAATCTCTGGAAACACCATATATTTT | CASSSTGQTISGNTIYF
many | TRBJ2-5 | TRBV3-1 | TRBD2 | TGTGCCAGCAGCCAAGACGGGGCGGGAGGCTGGGAGACCCAGTACTTC | CASSQDGAGGWETQYF
- | TRBJ1-2 | TRBV5-1 | TRBD1 | TGCGCCAGCAGCTTACAGGGGGGATCCTATGGCTACACCTTC | CASSLQGGSYGYTF
few | TRBJ1-1 | TRBV27 | - | TGTGCCAGCAAGTCCGGCGGACGTGTGAACACTGAAGCTTTCTTT | CASKSGGRVNTEAFF
- | TRBJ2-3 | TRBV5-1 | - | TGCGCCAGCAGCTCTCGAGGCCCAGATACGCAGTATTTT | CASSSRGPDTQYF
many | TRBJ2-2 | TRBV7-3 | TRBD1 | TGTGCCAGCAGCTTGACAGGGTATCGAACCGGGGAGCTGTTTTTT | CASSLTGYRTGELFF
- | TRBJ2-6 | TRBV28 | TRBD1 | TGTGCCAGCAGTTCGACAGGGTTGAGTGGGGCCAACGTCCTGACTTTC | CASSSTGLSGANVLTF
many | TRBJ1-1 | TRBV20-1 | TRBD1 | TGCAGTGCTAGAGTAAGACAGGGGGCCGGAACTGAAGCTTTCTTT | CSARVRQGAGTEAFF
few | TRBJ1-5 | TRBV15 | - | TGTGCCACCAGCCCCGAGGGGGTAATACAGCCCCAGCATTTT | CATSPEGVIQPQHF
many | TRBJ1-1 | TRBV24-1 | - | TGTGCCACCAGTGACCACACTGAAGCTTTCTTT | CATSDHTEAFF
- | TRBJ2-3 | TRBV6-1 | TRBD2 | TGTGCCAGCAGTGAACCCGGGGGGGGGAACCATACGCAGTATTTT | CASSEPGGGNHTQYF
- | TRBJ2-2 | TRBV5-1 | - | TGCGCCAACAGCTTATGGCTCGGGGAGCTGTTTTTT | CANSLWLGELFF
few | TRBJ2-7 | TRBV19 | TRBD1 | TGTGCCAGTAGTATAATCGCAGGGGGCGACTACGAGCAGTACTTC | CASSIIAGGDYEQYF
once | TRBJ1-6 | TRBV15 | - | TGTGCCACCAGTTTGATAGGTCAGGGGAATTCACCCCTCCACTTT | CATSLIGQGNSPLHF
many | TRBJ2-7 | TRBV7-9 | TRBD2 | TGTGCCAGCAGCCCTAGCGGGAGAGACGAGCAGTACTTC | CASSPSGRDEQYF
once | TRBJ1-2 | TRBV25-1 | - | TGTGCCAGCAACAGGACTAACTATGGCTACACCTTC | CASNRTNYGYTF
many | TRBJ1-2 | TRBV10-3 | - | TGTGCCATCAGTGCGGTGGGAGGTGGCTACACCTTC | CAISAVGGGYTF
- | TRBJ2-2 | TRBV7-9 | TRBD2 | TGTGCCAGCAGCCCAAGACTAGCCCGTGGGGGGGAGCTGTTTTTT | CASSPRLARGGELFF
many | TRBJ1-2 | TRBV6-5 | - | TGTGCCAGCAGTTTGGGACGGAACTACTATGGCTACACCTTC | CASSLGRNYYGYTF
many | TRBJ1-5 | TRBV12-3/TRBV12-4 | - | TGTGCCAGCAGTTTATCGCCCAGGGGAAGCAATCAGCCCCAGCATTTT | CASSLSPRGSNQPQHF
many | TRBJ1-6 | TRBV7-2 | - | TGTGCCAGCAGCTACCCCGGGTCACCCCTCCACTTT | CASSYPGSPLHF
- | TRBJ2-5 | TRBV2 | - | TGTGCCAGCAGCGCCGGTCGGTACCAAGAGAACCAGTACTTC | CASSAGRYQENQYF
- | TRBJ1-5 | TRBV5-1 | TRBD1 | TGCGCCAGCAGCTCAGGACAGGGGGTAAATCAGCCCCAGCATTTT | CASSSGQGVNQPQHF
many | TRBJ1-2 | TRBV7-8 | - | TGTGCCAGCAGCTCCCCAGGTGGCTACACCTTC | CASSSPGGYTF
- | TRBJ2-2 | TRBV7-2 | - | TGTGCCACCCGGGACTTACAAGTCACCGGGGAGCTGTTTTTT | CATRDLQVTGELFF
few | TRBJ1-6 | TRBV7-2 | TRBD1 | TGTGCCAGCAGCTTAAGACAGGGGGCAGGTTCACCCCTCCACTTT | CASSLRQGAGSPLHF
- | TRBJ2-7 | TRBV7-9 | - | TGTGCCAACAGCACAGCAAGGGCTTACGAGCAGTACTTC | CANSTARAYEQYF